Presented here are 30 T cell receptor beta chains from one specimen sequenced in a study of blood T cell dynamics during melanoma immunotherapy. Generated by immunoSEQ multiplex PCR, the TCRdb table keeps only in-frame clones and is missing some. The sample yields approximately 28,000 clones, approximately 80% seen once. Specified time point: week 3, after first cycle of checkpoint inhibitor. The sample in question was blood, obtained from a patient treated with checkpoint blockade. All receptors come from a human donor with melanoma.

V gene TRBV2 combines with J gene TRBJ2-5, with TRBD1 matching over 10 bases. The germline V gene encodes CDR1 SNHLY and CDR2 FYNNEI. The junction had 17 bases not matched to a gene; V was cut back by 4 bases and J by 9 bases. CDR3 length: 17 amino acids. Written as DNA, the CDR3 is TGTGCCAGCAGTGGGGCCGGGACAGGGGTCGGTTTAGGCTCCCAGTACTTC. Protein sequence: CASSGAGTGVGLGSQYF.

The chain combines TRBV2 with TRBJ1-5; the D gene is possibly TRBD1 (6 bases). Germline V gene sequence: CDR1 SNHLY, CDR2 FYNNEI. This CDR3 has 15 amino acids. With 2 bases removed from V and 4 bases from J, the gap between germline ends came to 12 bases. The CDR3 DNA is TGTGCCAGCAGTGAACAGGGGATGGAGAATCAGCCCCAGCATTTT. Its protein product is CASSEQGMENQPQHF.

Worth noting for this clone: The same CDR3 is also encoded by other DNA sequences in this sample. The V gene is TRBV6-4, the J gene TRBJ1-1; D not certain. Trimming removed 4 bases from V and 1 base from J, with 10 bases in between. Germline lookup yields CDR1 MRHNA and CDR2 SNTAGT. This CDR3 has 14 amino acids. CDR3 DNA: TGTGCCAGCAGTGCCTCGCCGGGGAACACTGAAGCTTTCTTT. Protein: CASSASPGNTEAFF.

The chain carries TRBV28 and TRBJ1-5; D is possibly TRBD1 (5 bases). V was pared by 1 base and J by 0 bases, with 10 bases between. Germline V lookup: CDR1 MDHEN, CDR2 SYDVKM. The CDR3 is made up of 16 amino acids. CDR3: CASSLFGGTSNQPQHF. CDR3 nucleotide sequence: TGTGCCAGCAGTTTATTCGGGGGGACTAGCAATCAGCCCCAGCATTTT.

CDR3 nucleotides: TGTGCCAGCAGGGGGACAGGGGGTGTTCAGCCCCAGCATTTT. Translated, it gives CASRGTGGVQPQHF. The rearrangement links TRBV2 to TRBJ1-5; 11 positions match TRBD1. This CDR3 has 14 residues. Trimming removed 6 bases from V and 6 bases from J; junction bases left unmatched: 4. The germline V gene encodes CDR1 SNHLY and CDR2 FYNNEI.

The rearrangement uses TRBV7-9 and TRBJ1-2; maybe TRBD1 (5 bases). The CDR3 is made up of 14 amino acids. The germline gives CDR1 SEHNR, CDR2 FQNEAQ (reference sequence). Trimming shortened V by 1 base and J by 6 bases, and 12 bases separated the two germline ends. CDR3 DNA sequence: TGTGCCAGCAGCTTAGGGGACCCCACTAATGGCTACACCTTC. It specifies CASSLGDPTNGYTF.

This clone was recorded only once. The chain is built from TRBV19 and TRBJ2-7; D gene ambiguous. Per germline, CDR1 LNHDA and CDR2 SQIVND (reference sequence). Trimming took 5 bases from V and 2 from J, leaving 4 bases between them. The CDR3 sequence is 11 residues long. In nucleotides, the CDR3 is TGTGCCAGTAGTTCCCCCTACGAGCAGTACTTC. As protein: CASSSPYEQYF.

The rearrangement links TRBV5-4 to TRBJ2-1; 8 bases match TRBD1. After removal of 1 base from V and 9 bases from J, the junction contained 6 bases not matched to a gene. The germline gives CDR1 SGHNT, CDR2 YYREEE (reference sequence). The CDR3 extends over 14 amino acids. The CDR3 coding sequence is TGTGCCAGCAGCTTGCAGGGGGCTTCTCGTGAGCAGTTCTTC. This encodes CASSLQGASREQFF. Combining the CDR3 with reference TRBV5-4 and TRBJ2-1 gives the whole variable domain ETGVTQSPTHLIKTRGQQVTLRCSSQSGHNTVSWYQQALGQGPQFIFQYYREEENGRGNFPPRFSGLQFPNYSSELNVNALELDDSALYLCASSLQGASREQFFGPGTRLTVL.

J is TRBJ1-2 and V is TRBV5-1; no firm D call. CDR1 and CDR2 (germline): SGHRS, YFSETQ. The CDR3 has 14 amino acids. V lost 0 bases to trimming and J lost 5 bases, with 11 bases between them. CDR3 sequence (DNA): TGCGCCAGCAGCTTGGGGACCGGGCTTTATGGCTACACCTTC. Translation: CASSLGTGLYGYTF.

This chain joins TRBV7-6 and TRBJ2-5; 9 bases are shared with TRBD2. Gene TRBJ2-7 matches the end of the DNA better, so the J call may be wrong. The germline gives CDR1 SGHVS, CDR2 FNYEAQ. This CDR3 spans 14 amino acids. The CDR3 is CASSETSGLYEQYF. CDR3 nucleotides: TGTGCCAGCAGCGAGACTAGCGGCCTCTACGAGCAGTACTTC.

This clone appeared a few times. The chain is built from TRBV5-5 and TRBJ1-5; TRBD1 is a possible D gene (6 bases). Germline V gene lookup returns CDR1 SGHKS and CDR2 YYEKEE (reference sequence). CDR3 length: 15 amino acids. V lost 3 bases and J lost 1, with 11 bases in between. The CDR3 protein is CASSSSDRSNQPQHF. In DNA, the CDR3 is TGTGCCAGCAGCTCGTCGGACAGAAGCAATCAGCCCCAGCATTTT.

The V and J genes are TRBV6-6 and TRBJ2-1; D uncertain. The length of the CDR3 is 12 residues. Germline V gene lookup returns CDR1 MNHNY and CDR2 SVGAGI (reference sequence). Trimming cost V 2 bases and J 9 bases, with 8 bases left between them. The CDR3 is CASSYVVGEQFF. The CDR3 DNA reads TGTGCCAGCAGTTACGTCGTGGGTGAGCAGTTCTTC.

In this sample, this clone turned up a few times. V and J are TRBV29-1 and TRBJ1-1; D is uncertain. Germline CDR1 and CDR2: SQVTM and ANQGSEA. Between the trimmed V and J ends, which lost 6 bases and 2 bases, there was a span of 10 bases. CDR3 length: 12 amino acids. CDR3: CSVLTANTEAFF. In DNA form, the CDR3 reads TGCAGCGTCTTAACCGCTAACACTGAAGCTTTCTTT.

In its sample, this clone was seen once. This chain uses TRBV7-2 with TRBJ2-5, with D unresolved. The CDR3 has 14 amino acids. Germline V lookup: CDR1 SGHTA, CDR2 FQGNSA. With 6 bases removed from V and 2 bases from J, the gap between germline ends came to 13 bases. CDR3: CASSLNDFQETQYF. CDR3 bases: TGTGCCAGCAGTCTTAATGACTTTCAAGAGACCCAGTACTTC.

The gene calls are TRBV6-5 and TRBJ2-7; weak D call: TRBD1 (6 bases). Germline V gene data show CDR1 as MNHEY and CDR2 as SVGAGI. Trimming removed 5 bases from V and 7 bases from J, with 21 bases in between. This CDR3 has 15 residues. DNA of the CDR3: TGTGCCAGCAGTCCTTACTGGAATGTGGGGGCTGAGCAGTACTTC. Translated: CASSPYWNVGAEQYF.

The rearrangement joins TRBV6-5 to TRBJ1-4, with D maybe TRBD1 (5 bases). V dropped 2 bases and J dropped 8 bases, with 9 bases sitting between them. Looked up from germline, CDR1 is MNHEY and CDR2 is SVGAGI. This CDR3 has 13 amino acids. The CDR3 is CASSYAEGEKLFF. As DNA, the CDR3 is TGTGCCAGCAGTTACGCGGAGGGGGAAAAACTGTTTTTT.

This clone was seen more than once but under ten times. Other DNA sequences in this sample translate to the same CDR3. The chain recombines TRBV5-1 with TRBJ1-4, with D uncertain. The CDR3 extends over 13 amino acids. CDR1 is SGHRS and CDR2 is YFSETQ in the germline V gene. V gave up 1 base and J gave up 3 bases, with 4 bases separating them. The CDR3 is CASSLSPNEKLFF. The DNA for the CDR3 is TGCGCCAGCAGCTTGTCGCCTAATGAAAAACTGTTTTTT.

The V and J genes are TRBV27 and TRBJ1-3; 8 bases match TRBD1. V dropped 6 bases and J dropped 0; count of bases not matched to a gene: 10. In germline, CDR1 is MNHEY, CDR2 SMNVEV (reference sequence). The CDR3 consists of 17 residues. CDR3 nucleotide sequence: TGTGCCAGCAGCCGTACCGGGACAGGCCACTCTGGAAACACCATATATTTT. It is translated as CASSRTGTGHSGNTIYF.

V and J are TRBV7-2 and TRBJ1-2, with 8 positions matching TRBD1. CDR3 length: 14 amino acids. Germline V gene data show CDR1 as SGHTA and CDR2 as FQGNSA. Trimming took 3 bases from V and 3 from J; bases not matched to a gene: 3. The CDR3 region has the DNA TGTGCCAGCAGCTTCACACAGGGGGACTATGGCTACACCTTC. Translated: CASSFTQGDYGYTF.

The chain recombines TRBV6-1 with TRBJ1-1, with TRBD1 matching 7 bases. After removal of 7 bases from V and 4 bases from J, the junction contained 9 bases not matched to a gene. The germline V gene has CDR1 MNHNS and CDR2 SASEGT. The CDR3 loop spans 14 amino acids. CDR3 sequence reads: CASTTTGLSTEAFF. In DNA form, the CDR3 reads TGTGCCAGCACCACGACAGGGCTAAGCACTGAAGCTTTCTTT.

This chain connects TRBV6-1 to TRBJ1-2; D remains unclear. The CDR3 loop spans 10 amino acids. CDR1 MNHNS and CDR2 SASEGT come from the germline V gene. V shed 8 bases and J shed 3 bases, with 4 bases lying between them. DNA for the CDR3: TGTGCCAGCGATTACTATGGCTACACCTTC. This sequence encodes CASDYYGYTF.

V and J are TRBV7-9 and TRBJ2-1; possibly TRBD1 for D (6 bases). The CDR3 consists of 14 residues. Deletions cut 5 bases from V and 7 bases from J, with 15 bases between. Germline V gene data show CDR1 as SEHNR and CDR2 as FQNEAQ (reference sequence). For the CDR3, the DNA is TGTGCCAGCAGCCCCCAGGGGAGCTGGAATGAGCAGTTCTTC. Protein product: CASSPQGSWNEQFF.

The CDR3 DNA follows: TGTGCCAGCAGCTGGACAGGCGCTAACTATGGCTACACCTTC. Translation gives CASSWTGANYGYTF. The V and J genes are TRBV13 and TRBJ1-2; TRBD1 matches at 7 bases. Germline V gene data show CDR1 as PRHDT and CDR2 as FYEKMQ (reference sequence). The V segment lost 4 bases and the J segment 0 bases; nucleotides outside the gene matches: 2. The CDR3 is 14 amino acids.

The chain recombines TRBV27 with TRBJ2-3, with 10 bases matching TRBD1. J gave up 4 bases and V 4 bases, and 11 bases lay outside the gene matches. The CDR3 is 17 residues long. The germline CDR1 and CDR2 sequences are MNHEY and SMNVEV (reference sequence). CDR3 in amino acids: CASSSIAGTGVSDTQYF. CDR3 coding DNA: TGTGCCAGCAGTTCGATTGCCGGGACAGGGGTGTCAGATACGCAGTATTTT.

The chain is built from TRBV5-4 and TRBJ2-1; 9 positions match TRBD2. The CDR3 extends over 15 amino acids. The V gene's germline CDR1 is SGHNT and CDR2 YYREEE (reference sequence). The trim removed 4 bases at V and 6 bases at J, leaving 8 bases unmatched. CDR3: CASSATGTSINEQFF. The CDR3 DNA reads as TGTGCCAGCAGCGCCACCGGGACTAGCATCAATGAGCAGTTCTTC.

This clone was recorded once. This rearrangement joins TRBV5-1 to TRBJ1-4, with D tentatively TRBD1 (6 bases). The CDR3 spans 15 residues. V was trimmed by 5 bases and J by 4 bases, leaving 15 bases between them. Germline assignment: CDR1 SGHRS and CDR2 YFSETQ. CDR3 nucleotides: TGCGCCAGCAGTCTTACAGGGCCTTTTAATGAAAAACTGTTTTTT. This sequence encodes CASSLTGPFNEKLFF.

The chain employs TRBV7-9 and TRBJ1-2, with 8 bases matching TRBD1. The V and J ends lost 5 bases and 2 bases, in that order; junction bases with no gene match: 10. This CDR3 is built from 16 residues. CDR1 and CDR2 (germline): SEHNR, FQNEAQ (reference sequence). The CDR3 sequence: CASSTPWTGSNYGYTF. CDR3 nucleotide sequence: TGTGCCAGCAGCACACCCTGGACAGGGTCAAACTATGGCTACACCTTC.

The chain has TRBV9 and TRBJ2-1, with 8 bases that match TRBD1. The CDR3 extends over 17 amino acids. Losses at the gene ends were 0 bases for V and 3 bases for J; bases not matched to a gene: 8. Looked up from germline, CDR1 is SGDLS and CDR2 is YYNGEE. Here the CDR3 DNA reads TGTGCCAGCAGCGTAGCCGGGGACAGGTTAATCTACAATGAGCAGTTCTTC. Its translation: CASSVAGDRLIYNEQFF.

For the CDR3, the DNA is TGTGCCAGCACCAGTCCCCAGGGGTACGAGCAGTACTTC. Translation: CASTSPQGYEQYF. This sequence joins TRBV28 and TRBJ2-7, with D possibly matching TRBD1 (6 bases). Trimming shortened V by 7 bases and J by 4 bases, and 14 bases separated the two germline ends. Germline V gene lookup returns CDR1 MDHEN and CDR2 SYDVKM. CDR3 size: 13 residues. Based on the CDR3 plus reference TRBV28 and TRBJ2-7, the full variable domain is DVKVTQSSRYLVKRTGEKVFLECVQDMDHENMFWYRQDPGLGLRLIYFSYDVKMKEKGDIPEGYSVSREKKERFSLILESASTNQTSMYLCASTSPQGYEQYFGPGTRLTVT.

CDR3 bases: TGCGCCAGCAGCTTGCGGCAGGCTAGCTCCTACAATGAGCAGTTCTTC. Translated: CASSLRQASSYNEQFF. This chain links TRBV5-1 with TRBJ2-1; D is unresolved. This CDR3 has 16 residues. V was trimmed by 1 base and J by 0 bases, leaving 11 bases between them. Germline CDR1 SGHRS, CDR2 YFSETQ.